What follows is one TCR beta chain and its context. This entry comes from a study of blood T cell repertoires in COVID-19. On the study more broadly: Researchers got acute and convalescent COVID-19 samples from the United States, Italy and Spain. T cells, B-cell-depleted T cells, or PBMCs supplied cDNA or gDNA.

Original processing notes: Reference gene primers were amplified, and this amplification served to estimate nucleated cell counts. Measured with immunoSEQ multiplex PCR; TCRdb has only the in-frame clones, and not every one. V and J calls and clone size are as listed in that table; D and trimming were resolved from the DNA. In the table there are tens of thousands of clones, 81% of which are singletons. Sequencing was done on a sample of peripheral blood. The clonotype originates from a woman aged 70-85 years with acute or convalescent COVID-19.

For the CDR3, the DNA is TGTGCCAGCAGTGAAGCGCCAGGGGGTGGTAATTCACCCCTCCACTTT. Translation gives CASSEAPGGGNSPLHF. This chain connects TRBV2 to TRBJ1-6; 7 nucleotides match TRBD1. V gave up 0 bases and J gave up 6 bases; unmatched junction bases: 5. The germline gives CDR1 SNHLY, CDR2 FYNNEI. CDR3 length: 16 residues.